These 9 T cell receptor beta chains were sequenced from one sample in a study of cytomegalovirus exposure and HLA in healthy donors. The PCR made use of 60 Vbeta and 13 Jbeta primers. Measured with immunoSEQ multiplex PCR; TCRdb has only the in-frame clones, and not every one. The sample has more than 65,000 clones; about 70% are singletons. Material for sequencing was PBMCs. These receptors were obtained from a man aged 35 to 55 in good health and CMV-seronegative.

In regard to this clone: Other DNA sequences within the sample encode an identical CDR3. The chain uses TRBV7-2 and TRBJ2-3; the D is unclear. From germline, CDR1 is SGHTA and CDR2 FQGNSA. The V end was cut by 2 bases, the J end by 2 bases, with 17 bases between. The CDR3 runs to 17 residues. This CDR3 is CASSLRSGRGFTDTQYF. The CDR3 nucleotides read TGTGCCAGCAGCTTAAGGTCTGGCAGAGGATTCACAGATACGCAGTATTTT.

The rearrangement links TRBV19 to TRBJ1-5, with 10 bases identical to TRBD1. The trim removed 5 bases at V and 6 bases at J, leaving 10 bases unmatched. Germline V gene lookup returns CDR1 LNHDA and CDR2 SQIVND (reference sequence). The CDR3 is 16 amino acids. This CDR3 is CASSPQGQGLRQPQHF. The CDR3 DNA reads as TGTGCCAGTAGTCCTCAGGGACAGGGGCTTCGTCAGCCCCAGCATTTT.

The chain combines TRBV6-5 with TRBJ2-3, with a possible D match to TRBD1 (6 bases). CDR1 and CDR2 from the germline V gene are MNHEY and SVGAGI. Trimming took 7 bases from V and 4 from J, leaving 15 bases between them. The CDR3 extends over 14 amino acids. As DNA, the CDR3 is TGTGCCAGCAACAGGGCTCTTGGAGCAGATACGCAGTATTTT. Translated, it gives CASNRALGADTQYF.

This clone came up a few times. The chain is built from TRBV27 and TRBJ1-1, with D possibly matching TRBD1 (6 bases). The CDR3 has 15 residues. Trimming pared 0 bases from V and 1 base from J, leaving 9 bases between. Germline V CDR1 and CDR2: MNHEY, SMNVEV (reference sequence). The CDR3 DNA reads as TGTGCCAGCAGTTTATCGAGGACAGCGAACACTGAAGCTTTCTTT. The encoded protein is CASSLSRTANTEAFF.

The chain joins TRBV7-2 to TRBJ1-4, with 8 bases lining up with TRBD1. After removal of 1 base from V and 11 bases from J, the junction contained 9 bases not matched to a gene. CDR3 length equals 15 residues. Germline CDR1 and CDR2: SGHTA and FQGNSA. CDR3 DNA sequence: TGTGCCAGCAGCTTAGGCACAGGGGGTTTCGGGAAACTGTTTTTT. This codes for CASSLGTGGFGKLFF.

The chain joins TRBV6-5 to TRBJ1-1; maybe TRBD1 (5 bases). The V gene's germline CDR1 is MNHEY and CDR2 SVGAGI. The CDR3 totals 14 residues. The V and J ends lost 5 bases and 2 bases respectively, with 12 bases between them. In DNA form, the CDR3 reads TGTGCCAGCAGTCCAGGGATCGAAAACACTGAAGCTTTCTTT. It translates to CASSPGIENTEAFF.

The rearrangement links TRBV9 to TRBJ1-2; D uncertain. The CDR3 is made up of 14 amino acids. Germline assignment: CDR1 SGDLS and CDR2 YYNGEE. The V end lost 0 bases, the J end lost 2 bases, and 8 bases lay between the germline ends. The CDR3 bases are TGTGCCAGCAGCGTAGACGTCAGGAACTATGGCTACACCTTC. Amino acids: CASSVDVRNYGYTF.

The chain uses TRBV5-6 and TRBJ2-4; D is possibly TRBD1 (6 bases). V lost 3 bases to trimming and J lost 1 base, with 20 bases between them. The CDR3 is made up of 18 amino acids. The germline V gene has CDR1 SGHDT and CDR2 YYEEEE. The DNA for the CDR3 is TGTGCCAGCAGCTCTTCGGGACACATACAGTGGGCCAAAAACATTCAGTACTTC. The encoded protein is CASSSSGHIQWAKNIQYF. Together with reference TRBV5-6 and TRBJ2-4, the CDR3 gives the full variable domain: DAGVTQSPTHLIKTRGQQVTLRCSPKSGHDTVSWYQQALGQGPQFIFQYYEEEERQRGNFPDRFSGHQFPNYSSELNVNALLLGDSALYLCASSSSGHIQWAKNIQYFGAGTRLSVL.

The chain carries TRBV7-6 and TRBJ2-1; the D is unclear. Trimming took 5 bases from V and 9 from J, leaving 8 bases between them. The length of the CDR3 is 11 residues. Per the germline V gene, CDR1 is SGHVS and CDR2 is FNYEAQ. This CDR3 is CASSQLAEQFF. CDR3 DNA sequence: TGTGCCAGCAGCCAGTTGGCTGAGCAGTTCTTC.